The clone carrying this T cell receptor beta chain was observed a single time. The assay was run at deep level. For each subset, genomic DNA was distributed in equal portions over several immunoSEQ plates. Data came from immunoSEQ multiplex PCR; TCRdb stores just in-frame clones and leaves some out. In the table there are 450,000 to 600,000 clones, approximately 85% of which are singletons. The entry originates in a study of shared clonotypes between healthy human individuals. Germline values: CDR1 MDHEN, CDR2 SYDVKM. The length of the CDR3 is 12 residues. V was clipped by 7 bases and J by 1 base, with 7 bases between them. The healthy adult donors were HIV-negative and reported no recent acute infections or vaccinations. Those who donated, Caucasian adults without exception, all lived in Nashville, Tennessee.

Sequencing was done on a sample of PBMCs. The sequence derives from a woman in her 40s in good health. Some clones in this sample may be carry-over from other donors' samples. The chain joins TRBV28 to TRBJ1-2; D gene uncertain. The CDR3 loop reads CASMWSNYGYTF. The CDR3 DNA sequence: TGTGCCAGCATGTGGAGTAACTATGGCTACACCTTC.